The rows below give T cell receptor beta chains drawn from one sample of a study of monozygotic twins with inflammatory bowel disease. TCRdb reprocessed the 5' RACE reads, with one entry per CDR3 protein and no DNA. Listed are 120,000 to 150,000 distinct CDR3 sequences; less than 2.5% falls within the top ten. Sequencing was performed on blood. These TCRs come from a human donor with ulcerative colitis or Crohn's disease, or a healthy co-twin of an affected twin (not recorded which). Both conserved end residues are part of each CDR3. Fields, in order: J gene, V gene, CDR3 protein.

TRBJ2-2 TRBV4-3 CASSQVTGAGELFF
TRBJ2-5 TRBV27 CASSFSRQETQYF
TRBJ1-6 TRBV5-1 CASSPKSGSSYNSPLHF
TRBJ1-4 TRBV11-2 CASSFGGGEKLFF
TRBJ1-6 TRBV12-3/TRBV12-4 CASGGWGSSYNSPLHF
TRBJ2-2 TRBV4-3 CASSLLGSSNTGELFF
TRBJ1-2 TRBV20-1 CIASLGSGYTF
TRBJ1-5 TRBV4-3 CASSQDAGTNQPQHF
TRBJ1-1 TRBV14 CASSQDLGFSEAFF
TRBJ2-3 TRBV18 CASYRSGQDTQYF
TRBJ1-3 TRBV12-3/TRBV12-4 CASSSGPRGGNTIYF
TRBJ2-1 TRBV5-1 CASSLRTSGGAEYNEQFF
TRBJ2-7 TRBV6-5 CASSLTGFSGEQYF
TRBJ1-1 TRBV5-4 CASSLAGNGWGEAFF
TRBJ2-5 TRBV11-2 CASSPYEEETQYF
TRBJ1-1 TRBV7-2 CASSLILGIMNTEAFF
TRBJ2-1 TRBV5-1 CASSQTGFGEQFF
TRBJ2-7 TRBV20-1 CSARDAQGSSGEQYF
TRBJ2-7 TRBV28 CASRKSGGASYEQYF
TRBJ1-1 TRBV5-1 CASSQGDMNTEAFF
TRBJ2-7 TRBV7-9 CASSFQVNYEQYF
TRBJ2-1 TRBV5-5 CASSLGLAGAYNEQFF
TRBJ1-2 TRBV6-1 CASSPGIELYGYTF
TRBJ1-2 TRBV27 CASGRGYGYTF
TRBJ2-4 TRBV19 CASKARDRVENIQYF
TRBJ1-1 TRBV5-1 CASSLDPTGVNTEAFF
TRBJ2-3 TRBV19 CASSIGRQLGTQYF
TRBJ2-1 TRBV7-3 CASSRTHTSGGQNEQFF
TRBJ2-5 TRBV7-9 CASSFDRVQETQYF
TRBJ2-1 TRBV7-2 CASSLVRGNYNEQFF
TRBJ2-5 TRBV7-2 CASSLMGGGKETQYF
TRBJ2-3 TRBV7-2 CASSFAFGGSTDTQYF
TRBJ1-1 TRBV7-7 CASSSAVNTEAFF
TRBJ2-1 TRBV4-3 CASSQGRQGTYNEQFF
TRBJ1-2 TRBV12-3/TRBV12-4 CASSLVTANYGYTF
TRBJ2-3 TRBV5-1 CASSPGLAGPTDTQYF
TRBJ2-5 TRBV18 CASSPRAQETQYF
TRBJ2-7 TRBV5-4 CASSFGQGVSYEQYF
TRBJ2-6 TRBV30 CAWSIRILSGANVLTF
TRBJ2-1 TRBV3-1 CASSQADIEQFF
TRBJ2-7 TRBV27 CASRLAGGPYEQYF
TRBJ1-1 TRBV12-3/TRBV12-4 CASSFSTAYEAFF
TRBJ1-4 TRBV20-1 CSAHGRRNEKLFF
TRBJ2-2 TRBV6-1 CASIPGQVNTGELFF
TRBJ1-5 TRBV7-8 CASSLERGRGQPQHF
TRBJ2-5 TRBV20-1 CSARRLQETQYF
TRBJ2-1 TRBV5-1 CASSLVLTSKGEQFF
TRBJ2-5 TRBV7-9 CASSRIGGAGETQYF
TRBJ2-1 TRBV29-1 CSVLDSTYNEQFF
TRBJ2-1 TRBV12-3/TRBV12-4 CASSFDGGPRGEQFF
TRBJ1-5 TRBV7-8 CASTSATGRRNQPQHF
TRBJ1-5 TRBV9 CASSGQSNQPQHF
TRBJ1-1 TRBV5-1 CASSFGRVTEAFF
TRBJ2-7 TRBV9 CASSPYTTENYEQYF
TRBJ2-3 TRBV12-3/TRBV12-4 CASSFSGATDTQYF
TRBJ2-7 TRBV29-1 CSVLRTSGASRGEQYF